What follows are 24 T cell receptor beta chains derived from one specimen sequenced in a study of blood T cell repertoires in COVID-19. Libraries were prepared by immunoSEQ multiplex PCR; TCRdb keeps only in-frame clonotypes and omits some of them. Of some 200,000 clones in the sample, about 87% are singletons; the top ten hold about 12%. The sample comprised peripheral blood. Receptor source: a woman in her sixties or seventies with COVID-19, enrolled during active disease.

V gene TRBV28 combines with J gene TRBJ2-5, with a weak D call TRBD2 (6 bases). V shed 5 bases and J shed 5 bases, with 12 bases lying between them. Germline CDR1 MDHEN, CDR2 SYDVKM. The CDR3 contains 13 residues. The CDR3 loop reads CASSMSSVETQYF. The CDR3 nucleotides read TGTGCCAGCAGTATGTCTAGCGTGGAGACCCAGTACTTC.

The CDR3 bases are TGTGCCAGCAGCCGTGGGGCCCAGTACTCAGATACGCAGTATTTT. It is translated as CASSRGAQYSDTQYF. The chain is built from TRBV5-6 and TRBJ2-3; D possibly corresponds to TRBD1 (5 bases). With 4 bases removed from V and 4 bases from J, the gap between germline ends came to 16 bases. The CDR3 consists of 15 residues. The germline V gene encodes CDR1 SGHDT and CDR2 YYEEEE.

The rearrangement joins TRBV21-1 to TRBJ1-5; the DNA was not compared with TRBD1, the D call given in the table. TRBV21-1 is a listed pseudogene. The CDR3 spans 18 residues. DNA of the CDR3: TGTGCCAGCAGCAAAGTAGCGACAGGGATGATCGAAGGTCAGCCCCAGCATTTT. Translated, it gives CASSKVATGMIEGQPQHF.

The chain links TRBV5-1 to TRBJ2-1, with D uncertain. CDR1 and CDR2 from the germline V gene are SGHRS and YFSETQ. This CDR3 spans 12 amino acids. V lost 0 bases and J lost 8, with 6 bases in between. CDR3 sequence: CASSLAGYEQFF. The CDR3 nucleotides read TGCGCCAGCAGCTTGGCAGGATATGAGCAGTTCTTC.

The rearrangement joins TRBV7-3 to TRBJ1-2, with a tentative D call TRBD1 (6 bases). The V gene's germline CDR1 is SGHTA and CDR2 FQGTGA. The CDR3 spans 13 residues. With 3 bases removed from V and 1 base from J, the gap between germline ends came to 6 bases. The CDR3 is CASSLDSNYGYTF. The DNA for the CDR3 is TGTGCCAGCAGCTTGGACAGTAACTATGGCTACACCTTC.

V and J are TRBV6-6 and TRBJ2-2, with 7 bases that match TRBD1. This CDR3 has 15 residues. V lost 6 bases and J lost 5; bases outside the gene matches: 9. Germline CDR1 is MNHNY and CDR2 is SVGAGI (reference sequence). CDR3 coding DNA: TGTGCCAGCAGGAAGGGCACAGGGGAAACCGGGGAGCTGTTTTTT. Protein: CASRKGTGETGELFF.

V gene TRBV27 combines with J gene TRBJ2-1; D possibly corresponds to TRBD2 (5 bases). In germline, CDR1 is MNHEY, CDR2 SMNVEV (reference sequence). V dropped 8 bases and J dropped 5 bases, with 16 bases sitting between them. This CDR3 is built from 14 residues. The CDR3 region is CASLRPGVHNEQFF. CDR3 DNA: TGTGCCAGCCTGCGTCCCGGGGTCCACAATGAGCAGTTCTTC.

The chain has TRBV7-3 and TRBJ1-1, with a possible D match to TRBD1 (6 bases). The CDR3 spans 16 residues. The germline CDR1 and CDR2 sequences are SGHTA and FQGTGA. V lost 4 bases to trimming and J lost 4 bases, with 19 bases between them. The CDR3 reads CASSWGPVSGGTEAFF. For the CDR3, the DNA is TGTGCCAGCAGCTGGGGGCCCGTCTCGGGGGGCACTGAAGCTTTCTTT.

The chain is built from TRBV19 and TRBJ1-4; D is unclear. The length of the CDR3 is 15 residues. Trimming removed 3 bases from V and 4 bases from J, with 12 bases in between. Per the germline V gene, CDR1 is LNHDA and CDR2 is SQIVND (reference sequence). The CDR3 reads CASSMRGTLNEKLFF. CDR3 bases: TGTGCCAGTAGTATGCGGGGAACCCTTAATGAAAAACTGTTTTTT.

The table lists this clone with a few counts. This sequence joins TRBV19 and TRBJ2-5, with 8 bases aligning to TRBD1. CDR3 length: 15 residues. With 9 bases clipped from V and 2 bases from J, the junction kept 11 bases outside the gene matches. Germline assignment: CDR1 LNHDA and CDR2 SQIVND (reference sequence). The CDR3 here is CASHPTGVSQETQYF. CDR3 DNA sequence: TGTGCCAGCCATCCGACAGGGGTATCGCAAGAGACCCAGTACTTC.

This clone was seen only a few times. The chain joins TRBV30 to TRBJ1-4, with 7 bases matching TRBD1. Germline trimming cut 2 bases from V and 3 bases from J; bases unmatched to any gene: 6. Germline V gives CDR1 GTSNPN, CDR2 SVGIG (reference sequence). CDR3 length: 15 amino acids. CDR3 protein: CAWSNRQGANEKLFF. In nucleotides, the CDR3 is TGTGCCTGGAGTAATCGACAGGGAGCTAATGAAAAACTGTTTTTT.

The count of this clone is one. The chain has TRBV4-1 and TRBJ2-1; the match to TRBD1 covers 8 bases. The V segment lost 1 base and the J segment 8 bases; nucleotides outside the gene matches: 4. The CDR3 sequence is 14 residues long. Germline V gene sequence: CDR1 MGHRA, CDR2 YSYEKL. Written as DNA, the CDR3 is TGCGCCAGCAGCCAAGGGCGGACAGGGTATGAGCAGTTCTTC. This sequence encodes CASSQGRTGYEQFF.

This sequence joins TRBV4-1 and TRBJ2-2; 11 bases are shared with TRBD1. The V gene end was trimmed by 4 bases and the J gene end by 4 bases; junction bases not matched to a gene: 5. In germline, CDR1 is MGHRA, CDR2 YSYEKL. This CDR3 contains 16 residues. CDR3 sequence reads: CASSLAGTGGTGELFF. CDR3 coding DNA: TGCGCCAGCAGCCTGGCCGGGACAGGGGGCACCGGGGAGCTGTTTTTT.

CDR3 sequence reads: CASEGVEGGLPEQYF. The CDR3 region has the DNA TGTGCCAGCGAAGGCGTAGAGGGAGGTCTCCCCGAGCAGTACTTC. The rearrangement joins TRBV6-4 to TRBJ2-7; TRBD2 is a possible D gene (6 bases). This CDR3 has 15 amino acids. Germline assignment: CDR1 MRHNA and CDR2 SNTAGT. The V gene lost 8 bases and the J gene lost 6 bases, with 23 bases spanning the gap.

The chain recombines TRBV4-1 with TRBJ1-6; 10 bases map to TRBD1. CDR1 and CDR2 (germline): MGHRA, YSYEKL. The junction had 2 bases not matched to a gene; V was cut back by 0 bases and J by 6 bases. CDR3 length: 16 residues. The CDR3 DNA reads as TGCGCCAGCAGCCAAGATTGGGACAGGGGTAATTCACCCCTCCACTTT. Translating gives CASSQDWDRGNSPLHF.

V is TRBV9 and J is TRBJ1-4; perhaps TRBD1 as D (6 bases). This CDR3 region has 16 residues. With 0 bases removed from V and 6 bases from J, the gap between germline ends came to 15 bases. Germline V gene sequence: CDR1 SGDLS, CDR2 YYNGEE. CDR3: CASSVALRGGDEKLFF. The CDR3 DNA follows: TGTGCCAGCAGCGTAGCTCTGAGGGGGGGAGATGAAAAACTGTTTTTT.

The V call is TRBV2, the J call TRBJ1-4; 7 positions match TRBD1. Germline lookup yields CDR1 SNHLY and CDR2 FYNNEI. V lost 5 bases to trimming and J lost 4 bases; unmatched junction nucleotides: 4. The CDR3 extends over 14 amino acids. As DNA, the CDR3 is TGTGCCAGCAGTCAACAGGGGTTTAATGAAAAACTGTTTTTT. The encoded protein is CASSQQGFNEKLFF. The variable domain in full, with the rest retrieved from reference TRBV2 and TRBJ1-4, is EPEVTQTPSHQVTQMGQEVILRCVPISNHLYFYWYRQILGQKVEFLVSFYNNEISEKSEIFDDQFSVERPDGSNFTLKIRSTKLEDSAMYFCASSQQGFNEKLFFGSGTQLSVL.

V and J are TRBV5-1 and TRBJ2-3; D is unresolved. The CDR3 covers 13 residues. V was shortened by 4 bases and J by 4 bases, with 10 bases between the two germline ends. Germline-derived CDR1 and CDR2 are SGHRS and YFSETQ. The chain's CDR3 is CASSNSPADTQYF. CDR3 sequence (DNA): TGCGCCAGCAGCAACTCTCCCGCAGATACGCAGTATTTT.

The CDR3 coding sequence is TGTGCCAGCAGCTTAACTAGCGGGAGATTGAGCTCCTACAATGAGCAGTTCTTC. Translated, it gives CASSLTSGRLSSYNEQFF. This chain joins TRBV7-3 and TRBJ2-1; TRBD2 matches at 9 bases. CDR3 length equals 18 residues. In germline, CDR1 is SGHTA, CDR2 FQGTGA. The ends lost 0 bases at V and 0 bases at J; junction bases unmatched: 6.

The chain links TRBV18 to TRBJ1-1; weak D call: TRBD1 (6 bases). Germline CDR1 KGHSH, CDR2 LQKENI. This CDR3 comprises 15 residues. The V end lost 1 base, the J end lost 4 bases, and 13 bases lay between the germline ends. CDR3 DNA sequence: TGTGCCAGCTCACCACAAGGGGGTGGGAGCACTGAAGCTTTCTTT. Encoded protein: CASSPQGGGSTEAFF. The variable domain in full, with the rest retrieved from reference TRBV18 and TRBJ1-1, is NAGVMQNPRHLVRRRGQEARLRCSPMKGHSHVYWYRQLPEEGLKFMVYLQKENIIDESGMPKERFSAEFPKEGPSILRIQQVVRGDSAAYFCASSPQGGGSTEAFFGQGTRLTVV.

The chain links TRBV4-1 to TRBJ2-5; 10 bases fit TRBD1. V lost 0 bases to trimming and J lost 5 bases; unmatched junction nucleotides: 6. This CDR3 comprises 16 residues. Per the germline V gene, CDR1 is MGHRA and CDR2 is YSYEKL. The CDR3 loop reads CASSQEGQGRRETQYF. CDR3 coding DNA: TGCGCCAGCAGCCAAGAGGGACAGGGGCGCCGGGAGACCCAGTACTTC.

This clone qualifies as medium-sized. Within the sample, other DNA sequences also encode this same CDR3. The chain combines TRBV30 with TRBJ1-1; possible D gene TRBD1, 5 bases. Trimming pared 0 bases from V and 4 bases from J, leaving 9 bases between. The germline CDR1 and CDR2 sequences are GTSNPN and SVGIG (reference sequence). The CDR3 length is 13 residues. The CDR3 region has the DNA TGTGCCTGGAGTGTATCGGGGGGCACTGAAGCTTTCTTT. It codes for CAWSVSGGTEAFF.

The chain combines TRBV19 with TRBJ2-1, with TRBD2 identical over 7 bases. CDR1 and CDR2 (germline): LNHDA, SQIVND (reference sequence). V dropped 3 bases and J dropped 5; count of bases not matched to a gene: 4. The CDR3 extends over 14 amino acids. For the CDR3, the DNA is TGTGCCAGTAGTATCACTAGCGCCAACAATGAGCAGTTCTTC. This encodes CASSITSANNEQFF.

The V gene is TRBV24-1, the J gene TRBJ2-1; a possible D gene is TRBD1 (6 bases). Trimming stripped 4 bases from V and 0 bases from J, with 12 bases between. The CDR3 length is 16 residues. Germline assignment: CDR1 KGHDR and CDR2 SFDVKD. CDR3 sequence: CATSDPGTNSYNEQFF. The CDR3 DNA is TGTGCCACCAGTGACCCCGGGACAAACTCCTACAATGAGCAGTTCTTC.